These 28 T cell receptor beta chains originate from one sample sequenced in a study of breast tumors, draining lymph nodes, adjacent tissues. TCRdb processed the multiplex PCR reads anew with MiXCR; each CDR3 protein has one entry. This table has around 230,000 distinct CDR3 sequences, about 30% appearing once. Axillary draining lymph nodes of breast cancer patients supplied the node samples. Source material: axillary lymph node tissue. The source of these receptors is a female donor with breast cancer. Some clones in this sample may be carry-over from other donors' samples.

This clonotype was seen many times. The CDR3 is CASSQGQGLPYEQYF. As DNA, the CDR3 is TGCGCCAGCAGCCAAGGACAGGGGTTGCCCTACGAGCAGTACTTC. V gene TRBV4-3 combines with J gene TRBJ2-7, with 8 nucleotides matching TRBD1. Germline CDR1 LGHNA, CDR2 YSLEER. The CDR3 is 15 amino acids. V trimming: 1 base; J trimming: 2 bases; junction bases outside the gene matches: 4.

This clonotype has at least ten counts. The J gene is TRBJ2-4, the V gene TRBV2, with D unclear. Germline V gene sequence: CDR1 SNHLY, CDR2 FYNNEI. Trimming shortened V by 2 bases and J by 4 bases, and 0 bases separated the two germline ends. The CDR3 has 11 amino acids. CDR3 coding DNA: TGTGCCAGCAGTGAAAAAAACATTCAGTACTTC. Protein product: CASSEKNIQYF.

This clonotype was seen ten or more times. The chain recombines TRBV7-2 with TRBJ2-7, with 7 bases fitting TRBD1. CDR1 is SGHTA, CDR2 FQGNSA, per germline. This CDR3 is built from 13 residues. The V gene end was trimmed by 4 bases and the J gene end by 7 bases; junction bases not matched to a gene: 7. CDR3 region: CASSSNRGVEQYF. The CDR3 DNA reads as TGTGCCAGCAGCTCAAACAGGGGAGTTGAGCAGTACTTC.

This clonotype was recorded at least ten times. The gene calls are TRBV6-2 or TRBV6-3 and TRBJ2-7; possibly TRBD1 for D (5 bases). The CDR3 extends over 14 amino acids. V was pared by 2 bases and J by 2 bases, with 10 bases between. Looked up from germline, CDR1 is MNHEY and CDR2 is SVGEGT. The CDR3 here is CASSYGRATYEQYF. Here the CDR3 DNA reads TGTGCCAGCAGTTACGGCAGGGCCACCTACGAGCAGTACTTC.

The table lists this clonotype with many counts. This chain connects TRBV11-2 to TRBJ2-3, with D uncertain. V was pared by 0 bases and J by 8 bases, with 21 bases between. Germline CDR1 and CDR2: SGHAT and FQNNGV. The CDR3 runs 17 residues. CDR3 sequence (DNA): TGTGCCAGCAGCTTAGATCAGTCGACTTTACGGTGGGGTACGCAGTATTTT. Translation: CASSLDQSTLRWGTQYF.

This clonotype showed up many times. The rearrangement links TRBV20-1 to TRBJ2-2; D is perhaps TRBD2 (6 bases). CDR1 is DFQATT and CDR2 is SNEGSKA in the germline V gene (reference sequence). V was trimmed by 5 bases and J by 0 bases, leaving 13 bases between them. This CDR3 spans 15 amino acids. This CDR3 reads CSAPSGLANTGELFF. CDR3 DNA: TGCAGTGCTCCGTCGGGACTCGCGAACACCGGGGAGCTGTTTTTT.

This clonotype has a count of ten or more. V and J are TRBV2 and TRBJ1-3; tentative D call: TRBD1 (6 bases). Germline V gene lookup returns CDR1 SNHLY and CDR2 FYNNEI. The CDR3 has 12 amino acids. Trimming removed 10 bases at V and 2 bases at J, with 9 bases between. CDR3: CAIWTAGNTIYF. CDR3 nucleotides: TGTGCCATCTGGACAGCTGGAAACACCATATATTTT.

In its sample, this clonotype was seen many times. The chain employs TRBV11-1 and TRBJ2-5, with TRBD2 identical over 9 bases. The junction had 10 bases not matched to a gene; V was cut back by 4 bases and J by 4 bases. Germline V gene lookup returns CDR1 SGHAT and CDR2 FQDESV (reference sequence). The CDR3 spans 16 residues. DNA for the CDR3: TGTGCCAGCAGCTCCAGACTAGCGGCAGGAGGAGAGACCCAGTACTTC. Protein product: CASSSRLAAGGETQYF.

V usage is TRBV12-3 or TRBV12-4 and J usage is TRBJ1-3, with D perhaps matching TRBD1 (6 bases). This CDR3 is 15 amino acids long. V was pared by 2 bases and J by 7 bases, with 15 bases between. The chain's CDR3 is CASSLSAGVGNTIYF. CDR3 bases: TGTGCCAGCAGTTTATCGGCAGGGGTTGGGAACACCATATATTTT.

This clonotype was detected ten times or more. The chain has TRBV20-1 and TRBJ2-7, with a weak D call TRBD1 (6 bases). Deletions cut 3 bases from V and 2 bases from J, with 11 bases between. CDR3 length equals 13 residues. From germline, CDR1 is DFQATT and CDR2 SNEGSKA (reference sequence). The CDR3 DNA reads TGCAGTGCTAGTGATCGGACAGCCTACGAGCAGTACTTC. Translation: CSASDRTAYEQYF.

A word on this clonotype: One junction end disagrees with the germline gene, perhaps due to a read error. This sequence joins TRBV6-4 and TRBJ2-3; D call uncertain. The CDR3 contains 13 residues. The germline V gene has CDR1 MRHNA and CDR2 SNTAGT. CDR3 DNA sequence: TGTGCCGGCAGTCCCAGCGGCACAGATACGCAGTATTTT. Residues: CAGSPSGTDTQYF.

This chain links TRBV24-1 with TRBJ2-6, with no clear D. CDR3 length equals 16 residues. CDR1 KGHDR and CDR2 SFDVKD come from the germline V gene. V lost 5 bases, J lost 4 bases, and 14 bases lay in between. The CDR3 DNA follows: TGTGCCACCAGTGGACCCCGGATGAGAGGGGCCAACGTCCTGACTTTC. It encodes CATSGPRMRGANVLTF.

The chain has TRBV28 and TRBJ2-2; possible D gene TRBD1, 6 bases. In germline, CDR1 is MDHEN, CDR2 SYDVKM. The CDR3 spans 12 residues. V was shortened by 7 bases and J by 7 bases, with 10 bases between the two germline ends. In DNA form, the CDR3 reads TGTGCCAGCAACCGGGACATCGGGGAGCTGTTTTTT. As protein: CASNRDIGELFF.

This clonotype appeared a few times. This could be a read error, since a much larger clone is one nucleotide away. Without the conserved terminal phenylalanine or tryptophan, this CDR3 likely stems from a read error. The DNA is omitted, as the CDR3 cannot be located on it reliably, and the CDR3 follows TCRdb's listing. The chain joins TRBV6-1 to TRBJ1-5; TRBD1 is the table's D call, not checked against the DNA. Looked up from germline, CDR1 is MNHNS and CDR2 is SASEGT. The CDR3 adds up to 13 amino acids, both ends counted. The CDR3 region is CASSHNGGTPLRL.

The sample holds many counts of this clonotype. The CDR3 region has the DNA TGTGCCATCAGTGAGTCAACCGAACCCTATGGCTACACCTTC. It codes for CAISESTEPYGYTF. The V and J genes are TRBV10-3 and TRBJ1-2; D remains unclear. The CDR3 is 14 amino acids. The V end lost 0 bases, the J end lost 4 bases, and 9 bases lay between the germline ends. Germline V gene data show CDR1 as ENHRY and CDR2 as SYGVKD.

The gene calls are TRBV7-8 and TRBJ2-5; 7 bases are a match to TRBD1. The CDR3 contains 13 residues. Germline-derived CDR1 and CDR2 are SGHVS and FQNEAQ. Unmatched junction bases numbered 9, after V lost 5 bases and J lost 9 bases. The CDR3 protein is CASSRPVTGAQYF. The CDR3 bases are TGTGCCAGCAGCCGGCCTGTTACAGGGGCCCAGTACTTC.

This clonotype was seen only a few times. The J gene is TRBJ2-1, the V gene TRBV6-5, with 7 positions matching TRBD2. The junction had 10 bases not matched to a gene; V was cut back by 5 bases and J by 6 bases. Looked up from germline, CDR1 is MNHEY and CDR2 is SVGAGI. CDR3 size: 15 residues. CDR3 amino acids: CASSPAGSGRNEQFF. DNA of the CDR3: TGTGCCAGCAGTCCAGCGGGATCCGGACGCAATGAGCAGTTCTTC.

This clonotype occurred many times. This chain connects TRBV4-1 to TRBJ2-3, with D perhaps TRBD2 (6 bases). CDR1 and CDR2 (germline): MGHRA, YSYEKL. The CDR3 loop spans 16 amino acids. V lost 5 bases and J 3 bases, leaving 18 bases between the germline ends. The CDR3 reads CASSDRERVGTDTQYF. CDR3 sequence (DNA): TGCGCCAGCAGCGACCGGGAGAGAGTGGGAACAGATACGCAGTATTTT.

This chain links TRBV11-3 with TRBJ2-3, with 7 bases matching TRBD2. CDR3 length: 12 amino acids. Germline CDR1 and CDR2: SGHNT and YENEEA. J lost 6 bases, V lost 5 bases, and 2 bases had no gene match. DNA for the CDR3: TGTGCCAGCAGCCTTAGCGGGGATACGCAGTATTTT. Translating it yields CASSLSGDTQYF.

Note on this clonotype: A single base separates this from a much larger clone, so it may be a read error. The chain carries TRBV19 and TRBJ1-2; a weak D match, TRBD1 (6 bases). Trimming pared 5 bases from V and 3 bases from J, leaving 16 bases between. CDR3 length: 15 amino acids. Germline V gene data show CDR1 as LNHDA and CDR2 as SQIVND (reference sequence). CDR3 amino acids: CASSLRTVTDYGYTF. The CDR3 coding sequence is TGTGCCAGTAGTTTAAGGACAGTTACTGACTATGGCTACACCTTC.

Ten or more counts support this clonotype. The chain joins TRBV3-1 to TRBJ1-2; D might be TRBD1 (6 bases). CDR1 and CDR2 (germline): LGHDT, YNNKEL (reference sequence). This CDR3 is 15 amino acids long. Between the trimmed V and J ends, which lost 0 bases and 8 bases, there was a span of 16 bases. The CDR3 region is CASSQDIRGGGGYTF. DNA of the CDR3: TGTGCCAGCAGCCAAGATATCAGGGGCGGAGGAGGCTACACCTTC.

This clonotype was picked up many times. An end of the junction differs from the germline gene, which may be a read error. The genes are TRBV7-2 and TRBJ2-7; TRBD2 agrees at 7 bases. The CDR3 is 14 residues long. Germline CDR1 reads SGHTA; CDR2 reads FQGNSA. The CDR3 nucleotides read TGCGCCAGCAGCTTGGGAGGGCGGGGATACGAGCAGTACTTC. It yields the protein CASSLGGRGYEQYF.

The V call is TRBV20-1, the J call TRBJ1-1; D might be TRBD1 (5 bases). V lost 7 bases, J lost 1 base, and 10 bases lay in between. Germline V lookup: CDR1 DFQATT, CDR2 SNEGSKA (reference sequence). This CDR3 contains 12 residues. The chain's CDR3 is CSGERGNTEAFF. CDR3 coding DNA: TGCAGTGGGGAAAGGGGGAACACTGAAGCTTTCTTT.

In the case of this clonotype: Given a much more abundant clone one base away, this may be a read error. The CDR3 protein is CASSHLGTGYEQCF. As DNA, the CDR3 is TGTGCCAGCAGCCACCTAGGGACAGGTTACGAGCAGTGCTTC. The chain carries TRBV3-1 and TRBJ2-7; 8 bases map to TRBD1. The germline gives CDR1 LGHDT, CDR2 YNNKEL (reference sequence). The length of the CDR3 is 14 residues.

This clonotype was recorded at least ten times. One end of the junction varies from germline; a read error may be responsible. J is TRBJ1-6 and V is TRBV6-5, with a tentative D call TRBD1 (6 bases). This CDR3 has 17 residues. CDR1 is MNHEY, CDR2 SVGAGI, per germline. For the CDR3, the DNA is TGTGCCAGCAGTCACTCGGCCAGGGGTACCTATAATTCACCCCTCCACTTT. Protein product: CASSHSARGTYNSPLHF.

There are many counts of this clonotype. This chain joins TRBV7-2 and TRBJ1-5; D not resolved. Germline V CDR1 and CDR2: SGHTA, FQGNSA. V lost 4 bases to trimming and J lost 7 bases, with 17 bases between them. There are 15 residues in the CDR3. CDR3 sequence reads: CASSSQEGAGQPQHF. In DNA, the CDR3 is TGTGCCAGCAGCTCCCAAGAGGGCGCAGGCCAGCCCCAGCATTTT.

This clonotype has a handful of counts. A much larger clone is a single base away; this may be a read error. This chain uses TRBV20-1 with TRBJ2-7; the D gene is possibly TRBD2 (5 bases). This CDR3 is built from 15 residues. Trimming took off 0 bases at V and 5 bases at J, with 17 bases between the two ends. Germline CDR1 is DFQATT and CDR2 is SNEGSKA (reference sequence). CDR3 residues: CSARDWRTPSHEQYF. In DNA form, the CDR3 reads TGCAGTGCTAGAGATTGGAGGACTCCATCCCACGAGCAGTACTTC.

This clonotype has a handful of counts. Being one base from a much bigger clone, this may be a read error. V usage is TRBV20-1 and J usage is TRBJ1-3; D is perhaps TRBD1 (6 bases). The V and J ends lost 8 bases and 6 bases respectively, with 23 bases between them. This CDR3 has 15 amino acids. The germline V gene encodes CDR1 DFQATT and CDR2 SNEGSKA (reference sequence). In nucleotides, the CDR3 is TGCAGTACCTACTCTCCAGGGGCTACTGCAAACACCATATATTTT. It codes for CSTYSPGATANTIYF.